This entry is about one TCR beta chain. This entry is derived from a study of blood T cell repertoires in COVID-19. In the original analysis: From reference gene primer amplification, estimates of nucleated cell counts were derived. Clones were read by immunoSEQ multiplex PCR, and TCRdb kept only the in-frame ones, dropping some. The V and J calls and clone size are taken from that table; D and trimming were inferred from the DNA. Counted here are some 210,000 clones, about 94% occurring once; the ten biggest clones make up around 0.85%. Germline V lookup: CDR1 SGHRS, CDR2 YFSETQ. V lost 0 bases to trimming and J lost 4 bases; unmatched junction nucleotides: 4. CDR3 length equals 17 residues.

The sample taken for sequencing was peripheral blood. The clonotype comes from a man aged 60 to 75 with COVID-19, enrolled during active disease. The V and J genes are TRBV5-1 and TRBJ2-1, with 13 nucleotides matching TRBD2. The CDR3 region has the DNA TGCGCCAGCAGCTTGGGGACTAGCGGGGGTATATACAATGAGCAGTTCTTC. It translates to CASSLGTSGGIYNEQFF. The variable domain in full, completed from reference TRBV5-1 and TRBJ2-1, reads KAGVTQTPRYLIKTRGQQVTLSCSPISGHRSVSWYQQTPGQGLQFLFEYFSETQRNKGNFPGRFSGRQFSNSRSEMNVSTLELGDSALYLCASSLGTSGGIYNEQFFGPGTRLTVL.